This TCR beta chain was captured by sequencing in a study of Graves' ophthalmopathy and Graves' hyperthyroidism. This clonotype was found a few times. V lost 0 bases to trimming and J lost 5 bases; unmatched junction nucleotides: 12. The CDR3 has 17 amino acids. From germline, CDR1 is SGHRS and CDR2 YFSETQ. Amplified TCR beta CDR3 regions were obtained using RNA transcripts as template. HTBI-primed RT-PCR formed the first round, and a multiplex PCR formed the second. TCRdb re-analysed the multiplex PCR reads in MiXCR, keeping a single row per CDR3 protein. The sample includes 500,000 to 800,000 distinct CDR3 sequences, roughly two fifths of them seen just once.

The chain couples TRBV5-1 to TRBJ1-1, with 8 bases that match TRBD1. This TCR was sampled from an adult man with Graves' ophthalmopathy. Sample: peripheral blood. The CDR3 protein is CASSLEVGRGPGTEAFF. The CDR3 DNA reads TGCGCCAGCAGCTTGGAGGTAGGCAGGGGGCCGGGGACTGAAGCTTTCTTT.